This section outlines one T cell receptor (beta chain) sequence together with its context. As yet, its antigen is unknown. This specimen comes from a study of cytomegalovirus exposure and HLA in healthy donors. About the research overall: Assignment to the Caucasian-associated ancestry cluster applied to approximately 80% of the approximately 400 genotyped donors.

Study results and caveats: Researchers counted around 150 TCR beta chains as cytomegalovirus-associated. When a later analysis was performed, an Asian-associated ancestry cluster reportedly had fewer N-insertions than the roughly 700-donor mean.

The length of the CDR3 is 14 residues. V lost 2 bases and J lost 8, with 15 bases in between. The germline CDR1 and CDR2 sequences are MNHNS and SASEGT. PCR was performed using 60 Vbeta and 13 Jbeta primers. The method was immunoSEQ multiplex PCR; TCRdb's version includes in-frame clones alone and lacks a portion of them. The sample carries more than 100,000 clones, approximately 15% recorded once. The V and J genes are TRBV6-1 and TRBJ1-2; D remains ambiguous. Sequencing used PBMCs. This receptor was taken from a young woman in good health and CMV-seronegative. The CDR3 coding sequence is TGTGCCAGCAGTGAAATAGCCGTAAAGCTGGGCTACACCTTC. It encodes CASSEIAVKLGYTF.